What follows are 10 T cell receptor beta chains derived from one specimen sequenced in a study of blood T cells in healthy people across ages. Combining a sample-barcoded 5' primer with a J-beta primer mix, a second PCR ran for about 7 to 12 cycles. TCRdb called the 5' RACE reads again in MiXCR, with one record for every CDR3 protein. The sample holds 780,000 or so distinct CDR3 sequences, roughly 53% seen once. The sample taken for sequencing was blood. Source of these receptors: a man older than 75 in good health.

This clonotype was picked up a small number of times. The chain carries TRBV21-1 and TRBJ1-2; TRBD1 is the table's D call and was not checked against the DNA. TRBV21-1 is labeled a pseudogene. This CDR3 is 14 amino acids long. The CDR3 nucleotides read TGTGCCAGCAACCCGGGACAGACTAACTATGGCTACACCTTC. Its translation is CASNPGQTNYGYTF.

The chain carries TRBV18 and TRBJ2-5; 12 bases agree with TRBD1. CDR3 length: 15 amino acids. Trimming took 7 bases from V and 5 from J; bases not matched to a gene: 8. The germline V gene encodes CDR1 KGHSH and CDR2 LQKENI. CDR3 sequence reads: CASLRGTGGKETQYF. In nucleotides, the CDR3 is TGTGCCAGCTTAAGAGGGACAGGGGGCAAGGAGACCCAGTACTTC.

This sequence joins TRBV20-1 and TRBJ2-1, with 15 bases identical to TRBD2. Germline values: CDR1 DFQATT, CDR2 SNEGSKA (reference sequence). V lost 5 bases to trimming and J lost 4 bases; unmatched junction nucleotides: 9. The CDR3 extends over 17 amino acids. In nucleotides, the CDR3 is TGCAGTGCTGCCGGGACTAGCGGGAGGTATCCGTACAATGAGCAGTTCTTC. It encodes CSAAGTSGRYPYNEQFF.

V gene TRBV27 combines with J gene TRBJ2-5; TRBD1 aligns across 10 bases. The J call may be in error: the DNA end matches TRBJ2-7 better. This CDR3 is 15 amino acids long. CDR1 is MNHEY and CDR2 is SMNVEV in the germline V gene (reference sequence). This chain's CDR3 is CASSLYRTGGYEQYF. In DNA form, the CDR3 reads TGTGCCAGCAGTTTATACCGGACAGGGGGTTACGAGCAGTACTTC.

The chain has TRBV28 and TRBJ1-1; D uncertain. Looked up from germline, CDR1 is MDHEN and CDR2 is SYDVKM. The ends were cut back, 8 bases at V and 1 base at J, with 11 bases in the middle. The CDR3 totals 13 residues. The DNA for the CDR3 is TGTGCCAGCTGGGCTCCAGGGAACACTGAAGCTTTCTTT. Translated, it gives CASWAPGNTEAFF.

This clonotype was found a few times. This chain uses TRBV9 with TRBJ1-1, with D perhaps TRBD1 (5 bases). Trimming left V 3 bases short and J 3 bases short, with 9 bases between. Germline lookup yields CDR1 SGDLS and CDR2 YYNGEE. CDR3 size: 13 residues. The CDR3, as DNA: TGTGCCAGCAGCGGAGGGGTTTACACTGAAGCTTTCTTT. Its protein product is CASSGGVYTEAFF.

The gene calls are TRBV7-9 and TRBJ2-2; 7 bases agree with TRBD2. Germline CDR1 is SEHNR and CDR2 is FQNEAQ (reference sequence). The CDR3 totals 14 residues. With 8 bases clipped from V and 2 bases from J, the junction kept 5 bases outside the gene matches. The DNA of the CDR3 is TGTGCCAGCGGAAAGCGGGACAACACCGGGGAGCTGTTTTTT. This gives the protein CASGKRDNTGELFF.

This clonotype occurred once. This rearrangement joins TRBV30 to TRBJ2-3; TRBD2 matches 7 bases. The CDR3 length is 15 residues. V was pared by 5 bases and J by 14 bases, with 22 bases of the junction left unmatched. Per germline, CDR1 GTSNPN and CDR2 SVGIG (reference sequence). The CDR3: CAWGPPGGRRRYAYF. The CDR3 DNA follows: TGTGCCTGGGGGCCCCCCGGCGGGAGAAGGAGATACGCGTATTTT.

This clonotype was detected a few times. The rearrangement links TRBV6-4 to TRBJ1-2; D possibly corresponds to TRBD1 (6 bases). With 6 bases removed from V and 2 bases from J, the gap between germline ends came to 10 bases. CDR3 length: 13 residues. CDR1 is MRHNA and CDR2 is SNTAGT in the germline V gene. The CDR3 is CASSRTVNYGYTF. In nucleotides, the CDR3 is TGTGCCAGCAGCCGGACAGTAAACTATGGCTACACCTTC.

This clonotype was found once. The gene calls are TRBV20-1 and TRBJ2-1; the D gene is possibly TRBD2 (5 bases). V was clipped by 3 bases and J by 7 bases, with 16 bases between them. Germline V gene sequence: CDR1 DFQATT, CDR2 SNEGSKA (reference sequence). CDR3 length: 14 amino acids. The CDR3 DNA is TGCAGTGCTAGTTTCCCGGGATCAGGTAATGAGCAGTTCTTC. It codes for CSASFPGSGNEQFF.